The next 5 T cell receptor beta chains were all read from a single sample in a study of cytomegalovirus exposure and HLA in healthy donors. The PCR used 60 Vbeta and 13 Jbeta primers. The method was immunoSEQ multiplex PCR; TCRdb's version includes in-frame clones alone and lacks a portion of them. This sample has over 85,000 clones, with 70% to 80% found just once. Sequencing was carried out using PBMCs. Receptor source: a male donor in good health and CMV-seropositive.

This rearrangement joins TRBV28 to TRBJ1-4; maybe TRBD1 (5 bases). The germline V and J ends were trimmed by 1 base and 4 bases, with 10 bases remaining between them. The germline CDR1 and CDR2 sequences are MDHEN and SYDVKM. CDR3 length: 15 residues. CDR3 sequence reads: CASSLYQGYNEKLFF. The CDR3 nucleotides read TGTGCCAGCAGTTTATACCAGGGCTATAATGAAAAACTGTTTTTT.

This clone has only a few counts. This sequence joins TRBV4-3 and TRBJ2-6; tentatively, D is TRBD1 (5 bases). V lost 4 bases to trimming and J lost 2 bases, with 12 bases between them. The CDR3 extends over 16 amino acids. The germline CDR1 and CDR2 sequences are LGHNA and YSLEER. CDR3: CASSPDQGTGANVLTF. CDR3 nucleotides: TGCGCCAGCAGCCCAGACCAGGGCACTGGGGCCAACGTCCTGACTTTC.

The J gene is TRBJ2-7, the V gene TRBV19; D perhaps matches TRBD1 (6 bases). Germline V gives CDR1 LNHDA, CDR2 SQIVND (reference sequence). V dropped 1 base and J dropped 3 bases, with 13 bases sitting between them. The CDR3 contains 15 residues. CDR3 amino acids: CASSIGRGSHYEQYF. The CDR3 DNA sequence: TGTGCCAGTAGTATAGGAAGGGGGAGTCACTACGAGCAGTACTTC.

The V and J genes are TRBV30 and TRBJ1-2; unclear D gene. Trimming left V 0 bases short and J 6 bases short, with 14 bases between. This CDR3 comprises 14 residues. CDR1 is GTSNPN and CDR2 is SVGIG in the germline V gene (reference sequence). The CDR3 protein is CAWSVPWERDGYTF. The CDR3, as DNA: TGTGCCTGGAGTGTACCATGGGAGCGAGATGGCTACACCTTC.

The V gene is TRBV2, the J gene TRBJ1-1, with D tentatively TRBD1 (5 bases). V lost 8 bases, J lost 3 bases, and 13 bases lay in between. From germline, CDR1 is SNHLY and CDR2 FYNNEI. This CDR3 has 13 residues. The CDR3 loop is CASDRGGDTEAFF. The DNA of the CDR3 is TGTGCCAGCGACCGGGGGGGGGACACTGAAGCTTTCTTT.